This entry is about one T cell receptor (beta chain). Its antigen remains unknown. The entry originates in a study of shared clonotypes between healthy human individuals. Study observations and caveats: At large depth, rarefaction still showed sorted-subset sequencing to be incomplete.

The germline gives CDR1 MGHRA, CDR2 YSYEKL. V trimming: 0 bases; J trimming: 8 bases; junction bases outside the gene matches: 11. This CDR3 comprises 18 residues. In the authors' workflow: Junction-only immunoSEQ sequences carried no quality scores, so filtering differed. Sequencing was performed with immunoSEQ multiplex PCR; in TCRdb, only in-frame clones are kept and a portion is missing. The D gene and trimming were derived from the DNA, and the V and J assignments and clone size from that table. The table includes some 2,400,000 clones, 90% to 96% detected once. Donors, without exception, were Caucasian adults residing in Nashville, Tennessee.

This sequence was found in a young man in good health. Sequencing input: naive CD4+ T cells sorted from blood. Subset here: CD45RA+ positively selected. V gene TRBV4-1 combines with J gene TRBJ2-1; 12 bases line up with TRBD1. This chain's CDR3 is CASSQDLGTGGARYEQFF. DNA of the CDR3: TGCGCCAGCAGCCAAGATTTGGGGACAGGGGGCGCCCGCTATGAGCAGTTCTTC.